The text below deals with one T cell receptor beta chain. Antigen: not known. These data originate in a study of blood T cells in healthy people across ages. Overall study: Through template switching, about one barcoded beta molecule was captured per two T cells, as measured in model experiments. General study findings and limits: Strong correlation was found linking TCR beta diversity to naive T cell percentage.

CDR3 length: 14 residues. CDR1 and CDR2 (germline): SQVTM, ANQGSEA. After removal of 0 bases from V and 8 bases from J, the junction contained 6 bases not matched to a gene. Alongside a J-beta primer mix, a sample-barcoded 5' primer served in a second PCR lasting about 7 to 11 cycles. Every sample returned 2.5 million or more CDR3-containing paired-end reads. TCRdb called the 5' RACE reads again in MiXCR, with one record for every CDR3 protein. The repertoire includes 1.4 million or so distinct CDR3 sequences, around 40% of them detected once, and about 4% sits in the top ten. For every donor, a draw yielded ten milliliters of peripheral blood.

The chain is built from TRBV29-1 and TRBJ1-4, with 7 bases fitting TRBD1. This sequence was found in a woman aged 18-29 years in good health. Sequenced: blood. This chain's CDR3 is CSVEDDRDNEKLFF. The DNA for the CDR3 is TGCAGCGTTGAAGACGACAGGGATAACGAAAAACTGTTTTTT.